The 26 T cell receptor beta chains reported below all come from one sample, sequenced in a study of T-cell reconstitution after alpha-beta-depleted transplantation in children. This sample's TCRbeta library carried unique molecular identifier barcodes. A single record per CDR3 protein comes from TCRdb applying MiXCR to the PCR reads. The sample consists of around 300,000 distinct CDR3 sequences, over 20% of them appearing once. The starting material was PBMCs, mostly from graft donor cells, obtained 180 days after TCRalphabeta/CD19-depleted stem cell transplant. These receptors came from a male patient aged 10 to 17 who had a stem cell transplant for acute lymphoblastic leukemia, so the T cells may come from the graft donor.

This clonotype showed up just a few times. The chain links TRBV5-1 to TRBJ1-2; 8 bases are shared with TRBD1. The V gene's germline CDR1 is SGHRS and CDR2 YFSETQ. Unmatched junction bases numbered 9, after V lost 3 bases and J lost 5 bases. The length of the CDR3 is 15 residues. The CDR3 loop reads CASSSTGELWYGYTF. CDR3 sequence (DNA): TGCGCCAGCAGCTCGACAGGGGAATTATGGTATGGCTACACCTTC. Variable domain in full (rest from reference TRBV5-1 and TRBJ1-2): KAGVTQTPRYLIKTRGQQVTLSCSPISGHRSVSWYQQTPGQGLQFLFEYFSETQRNKGNFPGRFSGRQFSNSRSEMNVSTLELGDSALYLCASSSTGELWYGYTFGSGTRLTVV.

In this sample, this clonotype turned up a few times. The chain recombines TRBV7-6 with TRBJ2-3; 8 nucleotides match TRBD2. Germline CDR1 SGHVS, CDR2 FNYEAQ. The J segment lost 2 bases and the V segment lost 4 bases, leaving 11 bases of the junction unmatched. This CDR3 has 17 amino acids. In nucleotides, the CDR3 is TGTGCCAGCAGCTCCGATAGCGGGATCTACGACACAGATACGCAGTATTTT. This encodes CASSSDSGIYDTDTQYF. The variable domain in full, completed from reference TRBV7-6 and TRBJ2-3, reads GAGVSQSPRYKVTKRGQDVALRCDPISGHVSLYWYRQALGQGPEFLTYFNYEAQQDKSGLPNDRFSAERPEGSISTLTIQRTEQRDSAMYRCASSSDSGIYDTDTQYFGPGTRLTVL.

This clonotype was counted only a few times. J is TRBJ2-3 and V is TRBV24-1; no clear D gene. The length of the CDR3 is 15 residues. The V and J ends lost 0 bases and 1 base respectively, with 7 bases between them. Per the germline V gene, CDR1 is KGHDR and CDR2 is SFDVKD. The CDR3 here is CATSDLGQGTDTQYF. Written as DNA, the CDR3 is TGTGCCACCAGTGATTTGGGGCAGGGCACAGATACGCAGTATTTT.

This chain links TRBV20-1 with TRBJ2-1; 14 positions agree with TRBD2. The J segment lost 0 bases and the V segment lost 6 bases, leaving 7 bases of the junction unmatched. The CDR3 has 17 residues. Germline V CDR1 and CDR2: DFQATT, SNEGSKA (reference sequence). The CDR3 here is CSAAGGTSGSSYNEQFF. The CDR3 region has the DNA TGCAGTGCGGCGGGAGGGACTAGCGGGAGCTCCTACAATGAGCAGTTCTTC.

The chain joins TRBV18 to TRBJ1-2; tentative D call: TRBD1 (6 bases). V was trimmed by 0 bases and J by 4 bases, leaving 12 bases between them. The germline gives CDR1 KGHSH, CDR2 LQKENI. The CDR3 is 15 residues long. As DNA, the CDR3 is TGTGCCAGCTCACCACCTACAGGGATTGGCTATGGCTACACCTTC. The encoded protein is CASSPPTGIGYGYTF.

CDR3 sequence reads: CASSQALPATLWGDTQYF. The CDR3 bases are TGCGCCAGCAGCCAAGCCCTCCCCGCTACCCTATGGGGAGATACGCAGTATTTT. The J gene is TRBJ2-3, the V gene TRBV4-1; D is ambiguous. V was pared by 1 base and J by 5 bases, with 22 bases between. The CDR3 length is 18 residues. CDR1 and CDR2 from the germline V gene are MGHRA and YSYEKL.

This clonotype was recorded a few times. The CDR3 nucleotides read TGCAGTGCCTCCCCGCCGACTAGCGGGAATTTAGATACGCAGTATTTT. This translates into CSASPPTSGNLDTQYF. The chain couples TRBV20-1 to TRBJ2-3; TRBD2 aligns across 11 bases. The CDR3 loop spans 16 amino acids. The trim removed 6 bases at V and 5 bases at J, leaving 13 bases unmatched. CDR1 DFQATT and CDR2 SNEGSKA come from the germline V gene (reference sequence).

V gene TRBV7-8 combines with J gene TRBJ2-1, with TRBD2 matching over 8 bases. Germline V lookup: CDR1 SGHVS, CDR2 FQNEAQ. The CDR3 contains 15 residues. V was pared by 5 bases and J by 4 bases, with 7 bases of the junction left unmatched. The CDR3 nucleotides read TGTGCCAGCAGCCTTAGCGGGACGGTTTACAATGAGCAGTTCTTC. Encoded protein: CASSLSGTVYNEQFF.

V gene TRBV5-1 combines with J gene TRBJ2-1; the D is unclear. This CDR3 has 14 amino acids. Per the germline V gene, CDR1 is SGHRS and CDR2 is YFSETQ. V was clipped by 4 bases and J by 0 bases, with 8 bases between them. The CDR3 protein is CASSVGSSYNEQFF. For the CDR3, the DNA is TGCGCCAGCAGCGTAGGGTCCTCCTACAATGAGCAGTTCTTC.

The rearrangement links TRBV27 to TRBJ1-4; D not certain. Per the germline V gene, CDR1 is MNHEY and CDR2 is SMNVEV (reference sequence). This CDR3 region has 13 residues. V dropped 4 bases and J dropped 5 bases, with 8 bases sitting between them. In DNA, the CDR3 is TGTGCCAGCAGTTCAAACAGAAATGAAAAACTGTTTTTT. Translation gives CASSSNRNEKLFF.

The chain uses TRBV10-3 and TRBJ2-3, with 7 bases aligning to TRBD2. The CDR3 contains 17 residues. V lost 2 bases, J lost 0 bases, and 8 bases stayed unmatched. Germline CDR1 reads ENHRY; CDR2 reads SYGVKD. Written as DNA, the CDR3 is TGTGCCATCAGTGAGCCCCGGGGTAGCGGGAGCACAGATACGCAGTATTTT. Protein sequence: CAISEPRGSGSTDTQYF.

This clonotype was counted between two and nine times. The CDR3, as DNA: TGTGCCAGCAGCACCACACTTTACGAGCAGTACTTC. The encoded protein is CASSTTLYEQYF. The V and J genes are TRBV5-5 and TRBJ2-7, with D uncertain. CDR3 length: 12 residues. V was cut by 4 bases and J by 4 bases, with 9 bases left in between. Germline lookup yields CDR1 SGHKS and CDR2 YYEKEE (reference sequence).

Here the CDR3 reads CASSFERASYNEQFF. The CDR3, as DNA: TGTGCCAGCAGCTTTGAGAGGGCCTCCTACAATGAGCAGTTCTTC. This rearrangement joins TRBV5-6 to TRBJ2-1; tentative D call: TRBD2 (5 bases). In germline, CDR1 is SGHDT, CDR2 YYEEEE. The CDR3 has 15 residues. The V gene lost 2 bases and the J gene lost 0 bases, with 9 bases spanning the gap.

The CDR3, as DNA: TGTGCCAGCAGCCCTTGGGACAGGGGGGGTCGCACAGATACGCAGTATTTT. Translating it yields CASSPWDRGGRTDTQYF. The chain couples TRBV3-1 to TRBJ2-3; 11 bases align to TRBD1. Germline V gene data show CDR1 as LGHDT and CDR2 as YNNKEL (reference sequence). The CDR3 runs to 17 residues. The V gene end was trimmed by 4 bases and the J gene end by 1 base; junction bases not matched to a gene: 7.

This clonotype showed up many times. This sequence joins TRBV15 and TRBJ2-4; TRBD2 is a possible D gene (5 bases). The CDR3 covers 16 residues. Germline V gives CDR1 LNHNV, CDR2 YYDKDF (reference sequence). V lost 1 base, J lost 1 base, and 11 bases lay in between. The CDR3 DNA reads TGTGCCACCAGCAGAGTTGGAGAGCGGGCCAAAAACATTCAGTACTTC. It encodes CATSRVGERAKNIQYF.

In its sample, this clonotype was seen a few times. This chain links TRBV9 with TRBJ1-6; D gene ambiguous. The CDR3 is made up of 12 amino acids. The germline gives CDR1 SGDLS, CDR2 YYNGEE. With 0 bases removed from V and 10 bases from J, the gap between germline ends came to 5 bases. The CDR3: CASSVGFSPLHF. As DNA, the CDR3 is TGTGCCAGCAGCGTAGGGTTCTCACCCCTCCACTTT. Full variable domain (rest looked up from reference TRBV9 and TRBJ1-6): DSGVTQTPKHLITATGQRVTLRCSPRSGDLSVYWYQQSLDQGLQFLIQYYNGEERAKGNILERFSAQQFPDLHSELNLSSLELGDSALYFCASSVGFSPLHFGNGTRLTVT.

This clonotype was detected a few times. The chain employs TRBV7-9 and TRBJ2-7; TRBD2 agrees at 7 bases. The germline CDR1 and CDR2 sequences are SEHNR and FQNEAQ (reference sequence). This CDR3 contains 16 residues. The trim removed 1 base at V and 0 bases at J, leaving 6 bases unmatched. This chain's CDR3 is CASSLGLAASSYEQYF. CDR3 coding DNA: TGTGCCAGCAGCTTAGGCCTAGCGGCAAGCTCCTACGAGCAGTACTTC.

The chain has TRBV3-1 and TRBJ2-1; TRBD2 aligns across 9 bases. This CDR3 has 17 residues. V trimming: 1 base; J trimming: 4 bases; junction bases outside the gene matches: 8. In germline, CDR1 is LGHDT, CDR2 YNNKEL (reference sequence). CDR3: CASSQVSSGSRYNEQFF. For the CDR3, the DNA is TGTGCCAGCAGCCAAGTAAGTAGCGGGAGCCGTTACAATGAGCAGTTCTTC.

The chain is built from TRBV13 and TRBJ2-7; 10 positions agree with TRBD2. Germline V CDR1 and CDR2: PRHDT, FYEKMQ (reference sequence). V lost 3 bases, J lost 2 bases, and 1 base stayed unmatched. The CDR3 runs to 14 residues. The CDR3 spells CASSFSGRTYEQYF. CDR3 coding DNA: TGTGCCAGCAGCTTTAGCGGGAGGACCTACGAGCAGTACTTC.

The chain combines TRBV6-1 with TRBJ2-1, with D perhaps matching TRBD1 (7 bases). This CDR3 is built from 15 residues. Germline V gene data show CDR1 as MNHNS and CDR2 as SASEGT. Between the trimmed V and J ends, which lost 6 bases and 9 bases, there was a span of 21 bases. The CDR3 region is CASRPPGGRSSEQFF. The CDR3 bases are TGTGCCAGCAGGCCCCCAGGGGGGCGTTCGAGTGAGCAGTTCTTC.

This chain links TRBV2 with TRBJ2-1; maybe TRBD1 (5 bases). This CDR3 region has 12 residues. The germline V gene encodes CDR1 SNHLY and CDR2 FYNNEI. Trimming shortened V by 7 bases and J by 10 bases, and 14 bases separated the two germline ends. Written as DNA, the CDR3 is TGTGCCAGCACCTGGGGCCAGAGGGAGCAGTTCTTC. It is translated as CASTWGQREQFF. Variable domain in full (rest from reference TRBV2 and TRBJ2-1): EPEVTQTPSHQVTQMGQEVILRCVPISNHLYFYWYRQILGQKVEFLVSFYNNEISEKSEIFDDQFSVERPDGSNFTLKIRSTKLEDSAMYFCASTWGQREQFFGPGTRLTVL.

The rearrangement uses TRBV6-5 and TRBJ2-3; TRBD2 matches at 13 bases. Germline V CDR1 and CDR2: MNHEY, SVGAGI. V shed 0 bases and J 4 bases; nucleotides not matched to a gene: 4. The CDR3 consists of 17 residues. CDR3 in amino acids: CASSYSTSGREADTQYF. The CDR3 region has the DNA TGTGCCAGCAGTTACTCTACTAGCGGGAGGGAGGCAGATACGCAGTATTTT.

This rearrangement joins TRBV18 to TRBJ2-5; unclear D gene. This CDR3 region has 13 residues. Germline CDR1 is KGHSH and CDR2 is LQKENI. V gave up 3 bases and J gave up 4 bases, with 9 bases separating them. CDR3 coding DNA: TGTGCCAGCTCACCTCAAGGTGGAGAGACCCAGTACTTC. It yields the protein CASSPQGGETQYF. The full variable domain, completed using reference TRBV18 and TRBJ2-5, is NAGVMQNPRHLVRRRGQEARLRCSPMKGHSHVYWYRQLPEEGLKFMVYLQKENIIDESGMPKERFSAEFPKEGPSILRIQQVVRGDSAAYFCASSPQGGETQYFGPGTRLLVL.

This clonotype was detected only a few times. The chain combines TRBV7-9 with TRBJ1-3; D is perhaps TRBD1 (5 bases). This CDR3 has 15 residues. Germline loops: CDR1 SEHNR, CDR2 FQNEAQ (reference sequence). Trimming removed 1 base at V and 0 bases at J, with 7 bases between. CDR3 nucleotides: TGTGCCAGCAGCTTAGAGGGACTCTCTGGAAACACCATATATTTT. Amino acid sequence: CASSLEGLSGNTIYF.

The rearrangement uses TRBV7-9 and TRBJ2-1; 11 positions match TRBD2. Looked up from germline, CDR1 is SEHNR and CDR2 is FQNEAQ (reference sequence). The CDR3 has 17 residues. V gave up 0 bases and J gave up 6 bases; unmatched junction bases: 7. The CDR3 region has the DNA TGTGCCAGCAGCTTAGCGACTAGCGGGATTGCCCGCAATGAGCAGTTCTTC. Protein product: CASSLATSGIARNEQFF.

This clonotype was detected ten times or more. This sequence joins TRBV5-1 and TRBJ1-6; TRBD1 matches at 9 bases. The germline V gene encodes CDR1 SGHRS and CDR2 YFSETQ. The trim removed 2 bases at V and 11 bases at J, leaving 8 bases unmatched. The CDR3 is 15 amino acids. The CDR3 DNA is TGCGCCAGCAGCTTCCACCGGACAGGGGAGGCACCCCTCCACTTT. Translating gives CASSFHRTGEAPLHF.